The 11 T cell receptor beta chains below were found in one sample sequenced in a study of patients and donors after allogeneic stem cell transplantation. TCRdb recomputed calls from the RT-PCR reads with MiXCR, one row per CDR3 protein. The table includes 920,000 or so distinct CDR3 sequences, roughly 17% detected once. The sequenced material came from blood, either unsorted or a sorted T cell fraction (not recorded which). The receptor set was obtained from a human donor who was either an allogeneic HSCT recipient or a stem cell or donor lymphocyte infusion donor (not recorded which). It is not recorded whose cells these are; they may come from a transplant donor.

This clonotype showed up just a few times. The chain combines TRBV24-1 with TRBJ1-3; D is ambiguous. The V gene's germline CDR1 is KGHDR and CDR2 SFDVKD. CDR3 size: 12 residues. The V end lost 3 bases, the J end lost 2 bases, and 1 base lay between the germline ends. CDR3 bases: TGTGCCACCAGTGATGCTGGAAACACCATATATTTT. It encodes CATSDAGNTIYF.

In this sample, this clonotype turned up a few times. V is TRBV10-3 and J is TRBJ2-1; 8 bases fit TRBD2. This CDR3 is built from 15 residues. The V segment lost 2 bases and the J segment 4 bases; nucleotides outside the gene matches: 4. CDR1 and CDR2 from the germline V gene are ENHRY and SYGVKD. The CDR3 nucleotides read TGTGCCATCAGTGAGGCGGGGGGATTATACAATGAGCAGTTCTTC. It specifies CAISEAGGLYNEQFF.

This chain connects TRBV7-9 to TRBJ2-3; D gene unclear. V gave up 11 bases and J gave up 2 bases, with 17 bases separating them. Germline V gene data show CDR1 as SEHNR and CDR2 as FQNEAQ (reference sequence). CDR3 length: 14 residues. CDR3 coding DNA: TGTGCCCCATGGTTCCTCCCTTTCACAGATACGCAGTATTTT. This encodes CAPWFLPFTDTQYF.

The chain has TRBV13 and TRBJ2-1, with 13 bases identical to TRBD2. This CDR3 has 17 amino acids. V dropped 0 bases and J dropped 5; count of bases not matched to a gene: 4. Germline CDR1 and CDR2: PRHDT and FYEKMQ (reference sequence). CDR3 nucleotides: TGTGCCAGCAGCTTAGGTGGGACTAGCGGGACAAACAATGAGCAGTTCTTC. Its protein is CASSLGGTSGTNNEQFF.

The CDR3 spells CASSGMYGQPQHF. In DNA form, the CDR3 reads TGTGCCAGCAGCGGAATGTACGGCCAGCCCCAGCATTTT. V and J are TRBV7-9 and TRBJ1-5; D is unclear. Between the trimmed V and J ends, which lost 5 bases and 7 bases, there was a span of 12 bases. There are 13 residues in the CDR3. Germline CDR1 SEHNR, CDR2 FQNEAQ (reference sequence).

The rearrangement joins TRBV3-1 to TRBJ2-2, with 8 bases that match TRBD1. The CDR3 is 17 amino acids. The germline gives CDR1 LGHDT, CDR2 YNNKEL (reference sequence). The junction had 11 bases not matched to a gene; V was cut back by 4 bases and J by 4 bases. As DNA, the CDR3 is TGTGCCAGCAGCCCCCTCCTCCGGACAGGGAGCACCGGGGAGCTGTTTTTT. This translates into CASSPLLRTGSTGELFF.

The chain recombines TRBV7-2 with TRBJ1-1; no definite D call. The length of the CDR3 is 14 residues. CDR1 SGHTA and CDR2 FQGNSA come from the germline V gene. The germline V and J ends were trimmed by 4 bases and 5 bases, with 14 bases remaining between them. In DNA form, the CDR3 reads TGTGCCAGCAGCTGGGAGGGTTTAGGGACTGAAGCTTTCTTT. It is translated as CASSWEGLGTEAFF.

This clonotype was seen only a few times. CDR3 in amino acids: CASTRLAGKGLLTDTQYF. Written as DNA, the CDR3 is TGTGCCAGCACCCGTCTAGCCGGAAAGGGCCTGCTCACAGATACGCAGTATTTT. The gene calls are TRBV11-2 and TRBJ2-3; possibly TRBD2 for D (5 bases). The CDR3 consists of 18 residues. Germline CDR1 and CDR2: SGHAT and FQNNGV. V lost 7 bases to trimming and J lost 2 bases, with 25 bases between them.

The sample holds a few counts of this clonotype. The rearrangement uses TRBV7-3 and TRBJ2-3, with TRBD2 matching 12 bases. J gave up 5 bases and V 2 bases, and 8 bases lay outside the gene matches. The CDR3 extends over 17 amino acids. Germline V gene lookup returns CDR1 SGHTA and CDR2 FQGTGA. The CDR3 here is CASSLGASGGAGDTQYF. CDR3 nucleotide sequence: TGTGCCAGCAGCTTAGGGGCTAGCGGGGGGGCCGGAGATACGCAGTATTTT.

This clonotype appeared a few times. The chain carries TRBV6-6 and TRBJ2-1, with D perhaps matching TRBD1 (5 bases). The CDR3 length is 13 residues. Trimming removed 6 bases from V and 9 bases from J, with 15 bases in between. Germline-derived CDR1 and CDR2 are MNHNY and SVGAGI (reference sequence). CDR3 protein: CASREPSRGEQFF. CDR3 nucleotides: TGTGCCAGCAGGGAACCCTCAAGGGGTGAGCAGTTCTTC.

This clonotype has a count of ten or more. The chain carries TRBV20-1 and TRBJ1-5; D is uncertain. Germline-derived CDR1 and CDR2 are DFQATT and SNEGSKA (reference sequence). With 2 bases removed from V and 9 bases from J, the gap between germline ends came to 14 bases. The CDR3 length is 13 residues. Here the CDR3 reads CSARTGFRGPQHF. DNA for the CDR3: TGCAGTGCTAGAACCGGCTTTAGAGGGCCCCAGCATTTT.